Listed below are T cell receptor beta chains from one sample, sequenced in a study of technical replicates of blood from several donors. Here immunoSEQ multiplex PCR was the method, and the copy in TCRdb shows in-frame clones only, minus some. The sample yields roughly 74,000 clones, 90% to 95% seen once. Sequencing was done on a sample of T cells isolated from PBMCs. The receptors derive from a human donor in good health. The CDR3 runs from the conserved cysteine through the conserved F or W. Each record gives: J gene, CDR3 length, D gene, V gene, clone size, CDR3 DNA, CDR3 protein. D genes are given only for firm matches. Clone size is not always given. Where it is, it says once, few, many or a class for expanded clones.

J: TRBJ1-5
length: 13
D: -
V: TRBV30
size: -
DNA: TGTGCCTGGAGTGTATCCATGAATCAGCCCCAGCATTTT
CDR3: CAWSVSMNQPQHF

J: TRBJ1-3
length: 16
D: -
V: TRBV10-2
size: -
DNA: TGCGCCACCATCAAGGGGGGGCCACTCTCTGGAAACACCATATATTTT
CDR3: CATIKGGPLSGNTIYF

J: TRBJ2-7
length: 13
D: -
V: TRBV28
size: -
DNA: TGTGCCAGCAGTCCCGACTCGCCTTACGAGCAGTACTTC
CDR3: CASSPDSPYEQYF

J: TRBJ2-5
length: 15
D: TRBD1
V: TRBV10-3
size: -
DNA: TGTGCCATCTCCGAGGACAGGGGAGGTTGGGAGACCCAGTACTTC
CDR3: CAISEDRGGWETQYF

J: TRBJ2-7
length: 12
D: -
V: TRBV11-2
size: -
DNA: TGTGCCAGCAGCCTGCGCACCCACGAGCAGTACTTC
CDR3: CASSLRTHEQYF

J: TRBJ1-1
length: 15
D: TRBD1
V: TRBV27
size: -
DNA: TGTGCCAGCAGTCCCCGGGACAGGGGTGTGACTGAAGCTTTCTTT
CDR3: CASSPRDRGVTEAFF

J: TRBJ2-1
length: 15
D: TRBD2
V: TRBV4-1
size: -
DNA: TGCGCCAGCAGGTTAGGACTAGCGGGATACAATGAGCAGTTCTTC
CDR3: CASRLGLAGYNEQFF

J: TRBJ2-7
length: 14
D: TRBD1
V: TRBV19
size: -
DNA: TGTGCCAGTAGTATGTCGGACAGGCCGGAGGAGCAGTACTTC
CDR3: CASSMSDRPEEQYF

J: TRBJ2-7
length: 12
D: -
V: TRBV10-3
size: -
DNA: TGTGCCATCGGGGCCAGCTCCTACGAGCAGTACTTC
CDR3: CAIGASSYEQYF

J: TRBJ2-7
length: 17
D: TRBD2
V: TRBV30
size: -
DNA: TGTGCCTGGAGCAGGGGAGGTAGCGGGAGCAATAGCTACGAGCAGTACTTC
CDR3: CAWSRGGSGSNSYEQYF

J: TRBJ2-7
length: 15
D: -
V: TRBV9
size: -
DNA: TGTGCCAGCAGCACAGGGACCCTAAGGTACGACGAGCAGTACTTC
CDR3: CASSTGTLRYDEQYF

J: TRBJ1-2
length: 15
D: -
V: TRBV6-1
size: -
DNA: TGTGCCAGCAGTGAAGTTCCGGGGGGAAACTATGGCTACACCTTC
CDR3: CASSEVPGGNYGYTF

J: TRBJ2-1
length: 12
D: -
V: TRBV10-3
size: -
DNA: TGTGCCACCTTATCCTCCTACAATGAGCAGTTCTTC
CDR3: CATLSSYNEQFF

J: TRBJ2-1
length: 16
D: TRBD2
V: TRBV9
size: -
DNA: TGTGCCAGCAGCGTAGTACTAGCGGGAGGATACAATGAGCAGTTCTTC
CDR3: CASSVVLAGGYNEQFF

J: TRBJ2-1
length: 14
D: -
V: TRBV9
size: -
DNA: TGTGCCAGCAGCGTAGATCTTATCAGTGATGAGCAGTTCTTC
CDR3: CASSVDLISDEQFF

J: TRBJ2-7
length: 11
D: -
V: TRBV5-1
size: -
DNA: TGCGCCAGCAGGGCTGACTACGAGCAGTACTTC
CDR3: CASRADYEQYF

J: TRBJ2-7
length: 14
D: TRBD1
V: TRBV5-1
size: -
DNA: TGCGCCAGCAGCATGGGGACAGGGCACTACGAGCAGTACTTC
CDR3: CASSMGTGHYEQYF

J: TRBJ1-3
length: 16
D: -
V: TRBV9
size: -
DNA: TGTGCCAGCAGCGCTGGGACAACCAAGTCTGGAAACACCATATATTTT
CDR3: CASSAGTTKSGNTIYF

J: TRBJ2-5
length: 15
D: -
V: TRBV10-3
size: -
DNA: TGTGCCATCAGTGAGTCGGTTAGAGTTGAGAGTGGCCAGTACTTC
CDR3: CAISESVRVESGQYF

J: TRBJ2-2
length: 13
D: -
V: TRBV27
size: once
DNA: TGTGCCAGCAGTTTACGGGAAATCGGGGAGCTGTTTTTT
CDR3: CASSLREIGELFF

J: TRBJ1-1
length: 12
D: -
V: TRBV10-3
size: once
DNA: TGTGCCATCGGACACTGGAACACTGAAGCTTTCTTT
CDR3: CAIGHWNTEAFF

J: TRBJ2-2
length: 14
D: -
V: TRBV30
size: -
DNA: TGTGCCTGGAGTCGGACGGGAAACACCGGGGAGCTGTTTTTT
CDR3: CAWSRTGNTGELFF

J: TRBJ2-5
length: 18
D: TRBD2
V: TRBV7-6
size: -
DNA: TGTGCCAGCAGTACCGAACCTGGCCTAGCGGGAGTGGGAGAGACCCAGTACTTC
CDR3: CASSTEPGLAGVGETQYF

J: TRBJ2-2
length: 20
D: TRBD2
V: TRBV19
size: -
DNA: TGTGCCAGTAGGAGTTGGCGACTAGCGTGGTTCGAGGGTTTAGCCGGGGAGCTGTTTTTT
CDR3: CASRSWRLAWFEGLAGELFF

J: TRBJ1-2
length: 15
D: TRBD1
V: TRBV6-5
size: -
DNA: TGTGCCAGCAGTTTACGTACGGGACAGATGTATGGCTACACCTTC
CDR3: CASSLRTGQMYGYTF

J: TRBJ2-5
length: 15
D: TRBD2
V: TRBV27
size: -
DNA: TGTGCCAGCAGCCCAGCAAGGACTAGCGGGGAGACCCAGTACTTC
CDR3: CASSPARTSGETQYF

J: TRBJ1-1
length: 13
D: -
V: TRBV7-9
size: once
DNA: TGTGCCAGCAGCTTAGGGGCAGGGGATCAGACTTTCTTT
CDR3: CASSLGAGDQTFF

J: TRBJ2-1
length: 15
D: TRBD2
V: TRBV9
size: -
DNA: TGTGCCAGCAGCCCCAGCGGGAGCTCCTACAATGAGCAGTTCTTC
CDR3: CASSPSGSSYNEQFF

J: TRBJ2-1
length: 15
D: -
V: TRBV28
size: -
DNA: TGTGCCAGCAGTCTAGACAGGGAGGTGAACAATGAGCAGTTCTTC
CDR3: CASSLDREVNNEQFF

J: TRBJ1-2
length: 13
D: -
V: TRBV5-5
size: -
DNA: TGTGCCAGCAGCGGACAGTCCAACTATGGCTACACCTTC
CDR3: CASSGQSNYGYTF

J: TRBJ2-3
length: 15
D: TRBD2
V: TRBV7-9
size: -
DNA: TGTGCCAGCAGATGGACTAGCGGGGACACAGATACGCAGTATTTT
CDR3: CASRWTSGDTDTQYF

J: TRBJ2-7
length: 13
D: -
V: TRBV4-1
size: -
DNA: TGCGCCAGCAGCCACCCCGACAGATCCGAGCAGTACTTC
CDR3: CASSHPDRSEQYF

J: TRBJ2-1
length: 12
D: -
V: TRBV7-3
size: once
DNA: TGTGCCAGCAGCTTAACCCCGAATGAGCAGTTCTTC
CDR3: CASSLTPNEQFF

J: TRBJ2-7
length: 15
D: TRBD2
V: TRBV4-3
size: -
DNA: TGCGCCAGCAGCCGGAGAATAGCGGGAGGTTACGAGCAGTACTTC
CDR3: CASSRRIAGGYEQYF

J: TRBJ2-1
length: 15
D: TRBD2
V: TRBV7-3
size: -
DNA: TGTGCCAGCAGCTTTAGCACTAGCGAGTACAATGAGCAGTTCTTC
CDR3: CASSFSTSEYNEQFF

J: TRBJ1-1
length: 14
D: TRBD1
V: TRBV7-9
size: few
DNA: TGTGCCAGCAGCTTTGGGACAGGGCACACTGAAGCTTTCTTT
CDR3: CASSFGTGHTEAFF

J: TRBJ2-3
length: 15
D: TRBD2
V: TRBV11-3
size: -
DNA: TGTGCCAGCAGCTTAGCGTCTAGCGGGAGTTATACGCAGTATTTT
CDR3: CASSLASSGSYTQYF

J: TRBJ1-2
length: 14
D: TRBD1
V: TRBV6-4
size: -
DNA: TGTGCCAGCAGTGACGGCCAGGGGGCGAGTGGCTACACCTTC
CDR3: CASSDGQGASGYTF

J: TRBJ1-1
length: 13
D: -
V: TRBV19
size: few
DNA: TGTGCCAGTAGTATCGGGGGTTACACTGAAGCTTTCTTT
CDR3: CASSIGGYTEAFF

J: TRBJ2-1
length: 13
D: -
V: TRBV29-1
size: -
DNA: TGCAGCGTTGTGGGTGGCAGGGGGGATGAGCAGTTCTTC
CDR3: CSVVGGRGDEQFF

J: TRBJ2-2
length: 14
D: -
V: TRBV21-1
size: -
DNA: TGTGCCAGCAGCAACCAGGTTGTTTCCGGGGAGCTGTTTTTT
CDR3: CASSNQVVSGELFF

J: TRBJ1-1
length: 14
D: -
V: TRBV30
size: few
DNA: TGTGCCTGGAGTGTAAGACTGTCGAACACTGAAGCTTTCTTT
CDR3: CAWSVRLSNTEAFF

J: TRBJ2-1
length: 15
D: TRBD2
V: TRBV9
size: -
DNA: TGTGCCAGCAGCTCTGGGGGGGAGGGCCTAGGTGAGCAGTTCTTC
CDR3: CASSSGGEGLGEQFF

J: TRBJ2-5
length: 15
D: -
V: TRBV13
size: -
DNA: TGTGCCAGCAGCTTAGGAGGTGGGACAAAAGAGACCCAGTACTTC
CDR3: CASSLGGGTKETQYF

J: TRBJ2-7
length: 13
D: TRBD2
V: TRBV7-9
size: -
DNA: TGTGCCAGCAGCGCTAGCGGGAACTACGAGCAGTACTTC
CDR3: CASSASGNYEQYF

J: TRBJ2-7
length: 18
D: TRBD2
V: TRBV27
size: -
DNA: TGTGCCAGCAGTTTGGGACTCCCCGGGGCTAGCGGGGCCTACGAGCAGTACTTC
CDR3: CASSLGLPGASGAYEQYF

J: TRBJ1-3
length: 14
D: -
V: TRBV30
size: -
DNA: TGTGCCGGAGCTACAGGGAGCTCTGGAAACACCATATATTTT
CDR3: CAGATGSSGNTIYF

J: TRBJ2-7
length: 12
D: -
V: TRBV7-9
size: -
DNA: TGTGCCAGCAGCTCACAGGGCTACGAGCAGTACTTC
CDR3: CASSSQGYEQYF

J: TRBJ1-3
length: 19
D: -
V: TRBV9
size: -
DNA: TGTGCCAGCAGCGGCTTACAGGGATCGCCGTCGGGTCCCGGAAACACCATATATTTT
CDR3: CASSGLQGSPSGPGNTIYF

J: TRBJ2-3
length: 16
D: -
V: TRBV13
size: -
DNA: TGTGCCAGCAGCGACGGCGGAGGCTATGGCACAGATACGCAGTATTTT
CDR3: CASSDGGGYGTDTQYF

J: TRBJ2-5
length: 15
D: -
V: TRBV4-2
size: -
DNA: TGTGCCAGCAGCCAAGCGGGGGTGGTACGTGAGACCCAGTACTTC
CDR3: CASSQAGVVRETQYF

J: TRBJ2-7
length: 15
D: -
V: TRBV11-2
size: -
DNA: TGTGCCAGCAGCTTAGTTAGACTCTTCTCCTACGAGCAGTACTTC
CDR3: CASSLVRLFSYEQYF

J: TRBJ2-1
length: 12
D: -
V: TRBV11-2
size: -
DNA: TGTGCCAGCAGCGCCCGGAGCGATGAGCAGTTCTTC
CDR3: CASSARSDEQFF